These 15 T cell receptor beta chains originate from one sample sequenced in a study of T cells in Graves' hyperthyroidism and ophthalmopathy. RNA transcripts provided the source from which TCR beta CDR3 regions were amplified. The TCR CDR3 was amplified in a first-round RT-PCR using the HTBI primer set. TCRdb fed the multiplex PCR reads into MiXCR, producing one record per CDR3 protein. The sample has 490,000 or so distinct CDR3 sequences; approximately 22% are singletons. Sequencing input: blood. The receptors were gathered from a woman in her seventies with Graves' ophthalmopathy.

This clonotype has just a few counts. The chain employs TRBV5-8 and TRBJ1-2; 7 positions agree with TRBD1. CDR3 length equals 12 residues. Trimming removed 4 bases from V and 8 bases from J; junction bases left unmatched: 5. The germline V gene encodes CDR1 SGHTS and CDR2 YDEGEE. The CDR3 bases are TGTGCCAGCAGCCACCGACAGGGAGGCTACACCTTC. It is translated as CASSHRQGGYTF. The variable domain in full, completed from reference TRBV5-8 and TRBJ1-2, reads EAGVTQSPTHLIKTRGQQATLRCSPISGHTSVYWYQQALGLGLQFLLWYDEGEERNRGNFPPRFSGRQFPNYSSELNVNALELEDSALYLCASSHRQGGYTFGSGTRLTVV.

The genes are TRBV19 and TRBJ2-2; TRBD2 matches 11 bases. This CDR3 is built from 16 residues. Trimming cost V 6 bases and J 0 bases; bases outside gene matches: 3. Germline loops: CDR1 LNHDA, CDR2 SQIVND (reference sequence). The CDR3 spells CASRLLAGANTGELFF. CDR3 sequence (DNA): TGTGCCAGTAGGCTACTAGCGGGGGCGAACACCGGGGAGCTGTTTTTT.

Of note for this clonotype: A much larger clone sits a single nucleotide away, making a read error possible. The V and J genes are TRBV3-1 and TRBJ1-4; the D is unclear. CDR1 is LGHDT and CDR2 is YNNKEL in the germline V gene (reference sequence). The CDR3 contains 12 residues. V was clipped by 4 bases and J by 7 bases, with 7 bases between them. The CDR3 sequence: CASSLLTEKLFF. CDR3 in DNA: TGTGCCAGCAGCCTACTTACTGAAAAACTGTTTTTT.

This clonotype was detected many times. This sequence joins TRBV2 and TRBJ1-4; D not resolved. Germline CDR1 is SNHLY and CDR2 is FYNNEI. CDR3 length: 15 residues. V lost 4 bases and J lost 7, with 16 bases in between. CDR3 sequence reads: CASSGSPLVPEKLFF. The CDR3 DNA reads TGTGCCAGCAGTGGATCCCCCCTAGTACCTGAAAAACTGTTTTTT.

The CDR3 DNA sequence: TGTGCCAGCAGATCAGGGACAGTCTCTGGAAACACCATATATTTT. It specifies CASRSGTVSGNTIYF. The gene calls are TRBV7-8 and TRBJ1-3; 7 nucleotides agree with TRBD1. CDR1 is SGHVS and CDR2 is FQNEAQ in the germline V gene. The junction had 5 bases not matched to a gene; V was cut back by 6 bases and J by 0 bases. CDR3 length: 15 amino acids.

The chain employs TRBV28 and TRBJ1-6, with D unclear. The CDR3 has 16 residues. Germline V lookup: CDR1 MDHEN, CDR2 SYDVKM. V lost 2 bases, J lost 4 bases, and 12 bases lay in between. In DNA, the CDR3 is TGTGCCAGCAGTTTAGATAGGGATTGGTATAATTCACCCCTCCACTTT. This translates into CASSLDRDWYNSPLHF.

The V gene is TRBV6-1, the J gene TRBJ1-2; 7 bases line up with TRBD1. The CDR3 runs to 14 residues. The germline gives CDR1 MNHNS, CDR2 SASEGT. V was pared by 5 bases and J by 12 bases, with 15 bases of the junction left unmatched. DNA of the CDR3: TGTGCCAGCAGTCGCACCGGGACAGCTATAATACACACCTTC. It encodes CASSRTGTAIIHTF.

This chain uses TRBV10-2 with TRBJ2-7; 7 bases are a match to TRBD2. CDR3 length: 12 residues. Germline V gene lookup returns CDR1 WSHSY and CDR2 SAAADI. Losses at the gene ends were 7 bases for V and 4 bases for J; bases not matched to a gene: 4. CDR3 region: CASMSSGYEQYF. CDR3 DNA: TGCGCCAGCATGTCTAGCGGTTACGAGCAGTACTTC.

The chain employs TRBV19 and TRBJ2-4; a weak D match, TRBD1 (6 bases). The CDR3 sequence is 15 residues long. CDR1 LNHDA and CDR2 SQIVND come from the germline V gene (reference sequence). Trimming stripped 7 bases from V and 0 bases from J, with 13 bases between. CDR3 bases: TGTGCCAGTATCGGACAGTTAGGAGCCAAAAACATTCAGTACTTC. It translates to CASIGQLGAKNIQYF.

This clonotype was observed a handful of times. The chain joins TRBV24-1 to TRBJ2-3, with 8 bases that match TRBD1. With V trimmed by 1 base and J by 0 bases, 2 bases remained unmatched. The CDR3 length is 16 residues. The V gene's germline CDR1 is KGHDR and CDR2 SFDVKD. CDR3 in amino acids: CATSDLDRGSTDTQYF. The CDR3 coding sequence is TGTGCCACCAGTGATTTAGACAGGGGCAGCACAGATACGCAGTATTTT.

V is TRBV5-6 and J is TRBJ1-1; D gene uncertain. Germline CDR1 reads SGHDT; CDR2 reads YYEEEE. Trimming cost V 0 bases and J 4 bases, with 16 bases left between them. The CDR3 extends over 16 amino acids. Here the CDR3 DNA reads TGTGCCAGCAGCTTGGTTTCCAGTATGTCTGGCACTGAAGCTTTCTTT. Translated: CASSLVSSMSGTEAFF. Full variable domain (remainder filled in from reference TRBV5-6 and TRBJ1-1): DAGVTQSPTHLIKTRGQQVTLRCSPKSGHDTVSWYQQALGQGPQFIFQYYEEEERQRGNFPDRFSGHQFPNYSSELNVNALLLGDSALYLCASSLVSSMSGTEAFFGQGTRLTVV.

This clonotype has ten or more counts. This chain joins TRBV7-8 and TRBJ2-3; 8 nucleotides line up with TRBD1. With V trimmed by 5 bases and J by 2 bases, 6 bases remained unmatched. The V gene's germline CDR1 is SGHVS and CDR2 FQNEAQ. There are 15 residues in the CDR3. CDR3 nucleotide sequence: TGTGCCAGCAGCCCGAGACAGGGGACCACAGATACGCAGTATTTT. The encoded protein is CASSPRQGTTDTQYF.

The chain is built from TRBV19 and TRBJ1-1; TRBD1 aligns across 9 bases. Germline CDR1 is LNHDA and CDR2 is SQIVND (reference sequence). The trim removed 5 bases at V and 4 bases at J, leaving 5 bases unmatched. CDR3 size: 14 residues. CDR3 DNA sequence: TGTGCCAGTAGTTTTGGACAGGGGCCCACTGAAGCTTTCTTT. Encoded protein: CASSFGQGPTEAFF.

This clonotype was counted between two and nine times. The V gene is TRBV19, the J gene TRBJ2-3; a weak D match, TRBD1 (6 bases). This CDR3 is built from 14 residues. Germline V CDR1 and CDR2: LNHDA, SQIVND (reference sequence). Trimming pared 5 bases from V and 2 bases from J, leaving 11 bases between. The CDR3 bases are TGTGCCAGTAGTCCAGGACAGCACACAGATACGCAGTATTTT. This sequence encodes CASSPGQHTDTQYF.

This clonotype was counted between two and nine times. The rearrangement uses TRBV5-1 and TRBJ1-1, with 7 bases identical to TRBD1. CDR3 length equals 15 residues. Germline V gene lookup returns CDR1 SGHRS and CDR2 YFSETQ. The V and J ends lost 4 bases and 1 base, in that order; junction bases with no gene match: 7. CDR3 DNA: TGCGCCAGCAGCCCGTTAACAGGGGAGAACACTGAAGCTTTCTTT. Translated: CASSPLTGENTEAFF.